This T cell receptor (beta chain) was found in a study of shared clonotypes between healthy human individuals. Trimming pared 2 bases from V and 2 bases from J, leaving 7 bases between. The CDR3 is 13 residues long. Germline CDR1 reads SGHVS; CDR2 reads FNYEAQ. Produced via immunoSEQ multiplex PCR; TCRdb's table is partial and in-frame only. The sample consists of roughly 2 million clones, 85% to 95% of them appearing once. CD45RO-negative CD8 cells positively selected for CCR7 made up the naive population, which excluded terminally differentiated effector memory CD45RA+ cells. The receptor was isolated from a man younger than 35 in good health. The chain couples TRBV7-6 to TRBJ2-7; D gene ambiguous. The source material was naive CD8+ T cells sorted from blood. The CDR3 DNA reads TGTGCCAGCAGCTTAAAAGAAACCTACGAGCAGTACTTC. Encoded protein: CASSLKETYEQYF. Using reference TRBV7-6 and TRBJ2-7 for the parts outside the CDR3, the full variable domain is GAGVSQSPRYKVTKRGQDVALRCDPISGHVSLYWYRQALGQGPEFLTYFNYEAQQDKSGLPNDRFSAERPEGSISTLTIQRTEQRDSAMYRCASSLKETYEQYFGPGTRLTVT.